Presented here are 12 T cell receptor beta chains from one specimen sequenced in a study of blood T cells in healthy people across ages. Sample-barcoded 5' priming and a J-beta primer mix drove a second PCR of roughly 7 to 11 cycles. TCRdb redid the calling of the 5' RACE reads with MiXCR, one entry per CDR3 protein. Here the sample spans about 1.4 million distinct CDR3 sequences, approximately 63% being singletons. Sequencing was carried out using blood. Receptor source: a man younger than 35 in good health.

This rearrangement joins TRBV6-5 to TRBJ2-7, with D tentatively TRBD1 (5 bases). The CDR3 has 16 residues. The V end lost 2 bases, the J end lost 4 bases, and 18 bases lay between the germline ends. Germline V CDR1 and CDR2: MNHEY, SVGAGI. This CDR3 reads CASSYGSEPGSYEQYF. In DNA form, the CDR3 reads TGTGCCAGCAGTTACGGGTCGGAACCAGGGTCATACGAGCAGTACTTC.

The V call is TRBV7-2, the J call TRBJ1-1; D gene ambiguous. Trimming cost V 0 bases and J 8 bases, with 13 bases left between them. CDR1 is SGHTA, CDR2 FQGNSA, per germline. CDR3 length equals 14 residues. The CDR3 spells CASSLAGTMREAFF. The CDR3 DNA follows: TGTGCCAGCAGCTTAGCGGGAACCATGCGGGAAGCTTTCTTT.

The gene calls are TRBV3-1 and TRBJ2-7; 8 nucleotides align to TRBD1. Germline CDR1 and CDR2: LGHDT and YNNKEL (reference sequence). V shed 1 base, J shed 0 bases, and the junction held 8 bases outside the gene matches. There are 17 residues in the CDR3. The CDR3 nucleotides are TGTGCCAGCAGCCAAGTCGTCCTACAGGGGGACTCCTACGAGCAGTACTTC. Encoded protein: CASSQVVLQGDSYEQYF.

This chain links TRBV20-1 with TRBJ2-3; 10 nucleotides match TRBD2. The CDR3 is made up of 14 amino acids. The germline V gene encodes CDR1 DFQATT and CDR2 SNEGSKA (reference sequence). Unmatched junction bases numbered 4, after V lost 1 base and J lost 6 bases. Written as DNA, the CDR3 is TGCAGTGCTAGAGCCCCACTAGCGGGGGATACGCAGTATTTT. Its protein product is CSARAPLAGDTQYF.

The chain is built from TRBV20-1 and TRBJ2-2; 8 positions match TRBD1. The CDR3 loop spans 15 amino acids. The germline V gene encodes CDR1 DFQATT and CDR2 SNEGSKA (reference sequence). The V gene end was trimmed by 6 bases and the J gene end by 3 bases; junction bases not matched to a gene: 9. For the CDR3, the DNA is TGCAGTGCAGAACTCCGGGACAGGCACACCGGGGAGCTGTTTTTT. It translates to CSAELRDRHTGELFF.

This clonotype has a handful of counts. The chain employs TRBV29-1 and TRBJ2-7; 8 bases line up with TRBD1. CDR3 size: 13 residues. The V and J ends lost 4 bases and 2 bases, in that order; junction bases with no gene match: 4. Germline CDR1 SQVTM, CDR2 ANQGSEA. CDR3 bases: TGCAGCGTTGGTTTGACAGGGGCCTACGAGCAGTACTTC. It encodes CSVGLTGAYEQYF.

The chain uses TRBV18 and TRBJ2-5, with TRBD1 matching over 7 bases. The CDR3 has 14 residues. CDR1 KGHSH and CDR2 LQKENI come from the germline V gene. V lost 6 bases to trimming and J lost 1 base; unmatched junction nucleotides: 5. CDR3 in amino acids: CASSPGTVQETQYF. CDR3 in DNA: TGTGCCAGCTCCCCTGGGACAGTCCAAGAGACCCAGTACTTC.

This clonotype turned up a few times. The chain joins TRBV7-6 to TRBJ2-5; possible D gene TRBD2, 5 bases. The V gene's germline CDR1 is SGHVS and CDR2 FNYEAQ. This CDR3 contains 18 residues. The V end lost 4 bases, the J end lost 9 bases, and 30 bases lay between the germline ends. The CDR3 DNA sequence: TGTGCCAGCAGCTCCTCTTTTAAGACTAAGGTGCTCCCAGCGTCCCAGTACTTC. Protein: CASSSSFKTKVLPASQYF.

The rearrangement uses TRBV4-1 and TRBJ2-4, with D hard to call. The CDR3 covers 16 residues. V shed 5 bases and J shed 6 bases, with 20 bases lying between them. Germline values: CDR1 MGHRA, CDR2 YSYEKL. CDR3 bases: TGCGCCAGCAGCGAACCGGGCAGGTCGTCGGCAAACATTCAGTACTTC. Translation: CASSEPGRSSANIQYF.

This clonotype was observed a few times. The chain has TRBV20-1 and TRBJ1-1, with 7 nucleotides matching TRBD1. The CDR3 runs 13 residues. Germline CDR1 and CDR2: DFQATT and SNEGSKA (reference sequence). With 3 bases clipped from V and 1 base from J, the junction kept 2 bases outside the gene matches. The CDR3 loop reads CSARGTANTEAFF. In DNA, the CDR3 is TGCAGTGCTAGGGGGACAGCGAACACTGAAGCTTTCTTT.

V usage is TRBV7-2 and J usage is TRBJ1-2; D might be TRBD1 (6 bases). Germline V gene lookup returns CDR1 SGHTA and CDR2 FQGNSA. The germline V and J ends were trimmed by 1 base and 3 bases, with 15 bases remaining between them. CDR3 length: 16 amino acids. CDR3 sequence: CASSLGGGPLDYGYTF. CDR3 nucleotides: TGTGCCAGCAGCTTAGGAGGGGGGCCCTTAGACTATGGCTACACCTTC. Combining the CDR3 with reference TRBV7-2 and TRBJ1-2 gives the whole variable domain GAGVSQSPSNKVTEKGKDVELRCDPISGHTALYWYRQSLGQGLEFLIYFQGNSAPDKSGLPSDRFSAERTGGSVSTLTIQRTQQEDSAVYLCASSLGGGPLDYGYTFGSGTRLTVV.

The chain has TRBV20-1 and TRBJ1-6, with 7 bases fitting TRBD1. CDR3 length: 18 residues. Unmatched junction bases numbered 11, after V lost 3 bases and J lost 0 bases. Germline V gives CDR1 DFQATT, CDR2 SNEGSKA (reference sequence). CDR3 protein: CSARTGPGQSSYNSPLHF. CDR3 sequence (DNA): TGCAGTGCTAGGACAGGGCCGGGTCAAAGCTCCTATAATTCACCCCTCCACTTT.